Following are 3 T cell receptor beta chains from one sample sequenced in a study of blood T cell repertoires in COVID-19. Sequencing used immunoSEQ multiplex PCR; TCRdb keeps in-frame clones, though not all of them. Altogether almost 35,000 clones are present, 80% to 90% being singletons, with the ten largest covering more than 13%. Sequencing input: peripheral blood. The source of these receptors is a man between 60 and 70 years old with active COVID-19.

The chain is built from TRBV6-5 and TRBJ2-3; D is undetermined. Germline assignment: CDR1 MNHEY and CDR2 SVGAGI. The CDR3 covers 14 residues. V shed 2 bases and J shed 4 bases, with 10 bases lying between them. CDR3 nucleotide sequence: TGTGCCAGCAGTTACGCCAATGGGCCAGATACGCAGTATTTT. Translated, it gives CASSYANGPDTQYF.

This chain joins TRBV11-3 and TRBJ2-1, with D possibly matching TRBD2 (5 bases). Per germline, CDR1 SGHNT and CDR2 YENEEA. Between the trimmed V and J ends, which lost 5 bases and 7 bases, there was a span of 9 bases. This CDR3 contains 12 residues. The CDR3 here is CASSPGKNEQFF. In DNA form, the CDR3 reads TGTGCCAGCAGCCCCGGGAAAAATGAGCAGTTCTTC. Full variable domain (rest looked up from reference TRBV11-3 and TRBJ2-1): EAGVVQSPRYKIIEKKQPVAFWCNPISGHNTLYWYLQNLGQGPELLIRYENEEAVDDSQLPKDRFSAERLKGVDSTLKIQPAELGDSAVYLCASSPGKNEQFFGPGTRLTVL.

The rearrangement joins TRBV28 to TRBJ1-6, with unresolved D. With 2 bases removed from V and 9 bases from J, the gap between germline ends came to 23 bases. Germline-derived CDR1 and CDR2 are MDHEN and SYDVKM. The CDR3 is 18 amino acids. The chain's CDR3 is CASSLRALAVAGASPLHF. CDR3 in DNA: TGTGCCAGCAGTTTACGCGCTTTAGCCGTGGCTGGAGCTTCACCCCTCCACTTT.